The 13 T cell receptor beta chains below were found in one sample sequenced in a study of cytomegalovirus exposure and HLA in healthy donors. Data came from immunoSEQ multiplex PCR; TCRdb stores just in-frame clones and leaves some out. The data show about 200,000 clones, roughly 87% seen once. What was sequenced was PBMCs. The receptors come from a woman aged 18 to 35 in good health and CMV-seropositive.

A single count supports this clone. The genes are TRBV7-3 and TRBJ2-7; possibly TRBD2 for D (5 bases). The CDR3 spans 13 residues. Germline CDR1 reads SGHTA; CDR2 reads FQGTGA. V lost 6 bases, J lost 0 bases, and 9 bases lay in between. CDR3 residues: CASSYRDSYEQYF. CDR3 nucleotide sequence: TGTGCCAGCAGTTACCGGGACTCCTACGAGCAGTACTTC.

The chain recombines TRBV5-1 with TRBJ1-1; 9 positions match TRBD1. CDR1 is SGHRS and CDR2 is YFSETQ in the germline V gene. The CDR3 is 16 amino acids. The trim removed 5 bases at V and 3 bases at J, leaving 11 bases unmatched. This CDR3 reads CASSLALRTGDTEAFF. In nucleotides, the CDR3 is TGCGCCAGCAGTCTAGCCCTAAGGACAGGGGACACTGAAGCTTTCTTT.

V usage is TRBV21-1 and J usage is TRBJ1-5; the table gives TRBD1 as D, unverified against the DNA. TRBV21-1 counts as a pseudogene. This CDR3 is built from 19 residues. The CDR3 sequence: CASSKLTGGIRHGNQPQHF. CDR3 bases: TGTGCCAGCAGCAAATTGACAGGGGGCATTAGGCATGGGAATCAGCCCCAGCATTTT.

The count of this clone is one. The chain uses TRBV6-5 and TRBJ2-3; D is possibly TRBD1 (5 bases). The V end lost 6 bases, the J end lost 15 bases, and 16 bases lay between the germline ends. Germline CDR1 reads MNHEY; CDR2 reads SVGAGI. The CDR3 has 11 amino acids. The CDR3, as DNA: TGTGCCAGCAGCTCAGGGCCGGCACAATATTTT. Amino acid sequence: CASSSGPAQYF.

The rearrangement uses TRBV7-3 and TRBJ1-5, with D possibly being TRBD1 (6 bases). Germline V gene sequence: CDR1 SGHTA, CDR2 FQGTGA. CDR3 length: 14 amino acids. Trimming left V 7 bases short and J 7 bases short, with 17 bases between. DNA for the CDR3: TGTGCCAGCACCCCTTCCAGGGGAAACCAGCCCCAGCATTTT. This encodes CASTPSRGNQPQHF.

This rearrangement joins TRBV28 to TRBJ2-1; possible D gene TRBD1, 6 bases. V was pared by 5 bases and J by 4 bases, with 15 bases between. This CDR3 has 15 amino acids. From germline, CDR1 is MDHEN and CDR2 SYDVKM. The CDR3 is CASSQLGGQYNEQFF. In DNA, the CDR3 is TGTGCCAGCAGTCAGTTAGGGGGACAATACAATGAGCAGTTCTTC.

The chain recombines TRBV19 with TRBJ1-1, with no clear D. Germline values: CDR1 LNHDA, CDR2 SQIVND (reference sequence). The CDR3 has 14 residues. V was clipped by 1 base and J by 2 bases, with 8 bases between them. The chain's CDR3 is CASSIGATNTEAFF. The CDR3 nucleotides are TGTGCCAGTAGTATAGGGGCCACCAACACTGAAGCTTTCTTT.

This sequence joins TRBV6-1 and TRBJ2-2, with D unresolved. From germline, CDR1 is MNHNS and CDR2 SASEGT. The CDR3 runs to 15 residues. V lost 10 bases to trimming and J lost 4 bases, with 19 bases between them. CDR3 sequence reads: CATLEEFILTGELFF. In DNA form, the CDR3 reads TGTGCCACTCTTGAAGAGTTTATTCTCACCGGGGAGCTGTTTTTT.

This chain links TRBV30 with TRBJ1-4; perhaps TRBD1 as D (5 bases). Trimming stripped 1 base from V and 8 bases from J, with 17 bases between. Per germline, CDR1 GTSNPN and CDR2 SVGIG (reference sequence). This CDR3 has 15 amino acids. CDR3 sequence: CAWSEGNIADEKLFF. CDR3 DNA sequence: TGTGCCTGGAGTGAGGGGAATATTGCAGACGAAAAACTGTTTTTT.

This chain uses TRBV9 with TRBJ1-5; tentative D call: TRBD1 (6 bases). CDR1 is SGDLS and CDR2 is YYNGEE in the germline V gene. The V gene lost 0 bases and the J gene lost 4 bases, with 11 bases spanning the gap. This CDR3 contains 15 residues. The CDR3 sequence is CASSVGVGANQPQHF. In nucleotides, the CDR3 is TGTGCCAGCAGCGTAGGAGTGGGGGCAAATCAGCCCCAGCATTTT.

V is TRBV28 and J is TRBJ2-2, with 13 bases matching TRBD2. The CDR3 extends over 15 amino acids. V lost 5 bases, J lost 9 bases, and 6 bases stayed unmatched. CDR1 is MDHEN, CDR2 SYDVKM, per germline. The CDR3 region is CASSTWTSGSRELFF. The DNA for the CDR3 is TGTGCCAGCAGTACCTGGACTAGCGGGAGTAGGGAGCTGTTTTTT.

The V gene is TRBV9, the J gene TRBJ2-1; tentative D call: TRBD2 (5 bases). Deletions cut 3 bases from V and 7 bases from J, with 20 bases between. CDR1 and CDR2 (germline): SGDLS, YYNGEE. The CDR3 totals 16 residues. The CDR3 loop is CASSAVQTRVGNEQFF. The CDR3 coding sequence is TGTGCCAGCAGCGCTGTACAAACTAGGGTGGGGAATGAGCAGTTCTTC.

The V call is TRBV7-8, the J call TRBJ1-1, with D unresolved. This CDR3 is 15 amino acids long. The ends were cut back, 1 base at V and 5 bases at J, with 14 bases in the middle. The germline V gene encodes CDR1 SGHVS and CDR2 FQNEAQ. CDR3 in DNA: TGTGCCAGCAGCTTAGGGCCCGTGAGGGAAACTGAAGCTTTCTTT. Residues: CASSLGPVRETEAFF.